This entry concerns a single TCR beta chain. This clonotype was seen more than once but under ten times. It has no known antigen specificity. Base qualities are not provided; no much larger clone lies one nucleotide away. Amplification of TCR beta CDR3 regions was carried out from RNA transcripts. A first-round RT-PCR of the TCR CDR3 used the HTBI primer set with the Qiagen OneStep RT-PCR kit. A second multiplex PCR round built the libraries, followed by size selection and purification. The libraries were sequenced on an Illumina HiSeq2000 using paired-end 100 bp reads. In the original analysis: SOAPnuke was used to process the raw data, with reads discarded if the reads contained adapters or uncalled bases, had a mean Phred below 15, or lacked an exact constant-primer or identifier match. COPE v1.2.5 was used to merge the high-quality paired reads, and each unique nucleotide sequence was defined as a clonotype. MiTCR v1.1 was used to align the clonotypes against IMGT TRBV, TRBD and TRBJ reference segments. The analysis was restricted to V-J combinations with a frequency above 0.0001, which together covered 99.2% of the repertoires. The TCS score was defined as F50 (clonal expansion) divided by E x V (chaos), with BLOSUM62-based TCRdist calculated between CDR3 peptides within each V-J. Welch's t-statistics and random forest reduced 450 to 600 V-J features to 13, which were used in a naive Bayes classifier (R e1071). In TCRdb, the public reads were trimmed at Q25 with fastp and aligned with MiXCR, with productive beta chains retained. Each entry is one CDR3 protein sequence, shown with its most common DNA and genes. V and J calls and clone size were set by TCRdb, not the authors. This sample lists about 640,000 distinct CDR3 sequences; about 20% were detected once. Of the sample, 30% to 40% is held by the ten largest clones.

Ophthalmopathy patients had moderately to severely active disease, with a Clinical Activity Score of 3 or more, a NOSPECS grade of 4 or more, and a disease duration of less than 3 months. Exclusion was applied to patients with uncontrolled infections, other autoimmune diseases, pregnancy or lactation. Diagnoses were based on clinical symptoms, serum thyroxine and TRAb, thyroid ultrasound and orbital computed tomography. PBMCs were isolated from roughly 10 ml of fresh peripheral blood by Ficoll-Paque density gradient centrifugation. Total RNA was extracted with Trizol reagent, and quality was checked on an Agilent 2100 Bioanalyzer. This sample was taken from a study of T cells in Graves' hyperthyroidism and ophthalmopathy (dated by TCRdb to about 2019). For context, the study as a whole: Peripheral blood samples were taken at initial diagnosis, before any treatment was given. The study also compared thyroid tissue and blood T-cell repertoires from over 5 Graves' hyperthyroidism patients. TCR Vbeta CDR3 sequencing of approximately 140 peripheral blood samples (roughly 41 ophthalmopathy, about 80 hyperthyroidism and some 17 progressor patients) is reported in the paper. To identify TCR V-J signatures that set the groups apart, the researchers used a discovery cohort of more than 95 patients, made up of 43 with Graves' ophthalmopathy and some 56 with stable Graves' hyperthyroidism. Following sampling, methimazole starting at 30 mg daily was given to hyperthyroidism patients, and high-dose intravenous methylprednisolone was given to ophthalmopathy patients. Whether ophthalmopathy could be predicted prospectively was tested in an independent validation cohort made up of some 20 hyperthyroidism patients plus 17 patients who later progressed to ophthalmopathy. The roughly 91 discovery patients were randomly split 7:3 into training and test sets.

Clipping removes 6 bases from V and 3 bases from J, with 7 as the unmatched junction base count. Spanning cysteine to phenylalanine, the CDR3 consists of 14 amino acids. The kept DNA is CDR3 alone, 42 bases in frame from the first base. CDR1 and CDR2, looked up from the germline V gene (reference sequence), are DFQATT and SNEGSKA. General findings and caveats noted by the study authors: Most expanded thyroid clonotypes (frequency above 0.001) were also detected in blood, suggesting blood repertoires may reflect thyroid immune responses. A model built on a 13 V-J signature distinguished ophthalmopathy from stable hyperthyroidism, reaching around 88% sensitivity and 81.08% specificity in cross-validation and 80%/75% in testing. In validation, progression to ophthalmopathy was predicted by the model with 70.59% sensitivity and 72% to 80% specificity, a median of roughly six months before onset. Sample size was not statistically predetermined, and blinding of investigators to group allocation was not performed.

The clonotype comes from a man between 25 and 39 years old with Graves' ophthalmopathy. The sequenced sample was blood. The rearrangement joined TRBV20-1 to TRBJ1-5; 8 central bases correspond to TRBD1. CDR3 protein: CSAWGGQDNQPQHF. The nucleotides are TGCAGTGCCTGGGGGGGACAGGACAATCAGCCCCAGCATTTT.